This T cell receptor beta chain stems from a study of monozygotic twins with inflammatory bowel disease. General study points: Patient repertoires may carry noise from differing immunosuppressive treatments. Whereas healthy co-twins had higher TCRbeta diversity (inverse Simpson), IBD patients had lower diversity.

As for this clonotype: Its antigen is not identified.

Germline CDR1 reads SQVTM; CDR2 reads ANQGSEA. The CDR3 extends over 12 amino acids. Each CDR3 protein gets one entry in TCRdb, which reprocessed the 5' RACE reads and gives no DNA. The sample is made up of more than 300,000 distinct CDR3 sequences, and the top ten hold over 5% of it. Sequenced input: blood. The chain recombines TRBV29-1 with TRBJ2-6; no DNA is available, so the TRBD2 call from TCRdb remains unchecked. This receptor was identified in a human donor with ulcerative colitis or Crohn's disease, or a healthy co-twin of an affected twin (not recorded which). CDR3 loop: CSVDQDYNVLTF. Full variable domain (rest looked up from reference TRBV29-1 and TRBJ2-6): SAVISQKPSRDICQRGTSLTIQCQVDSQVTMMFWYRQQPGQSLTLIATANQGSEATYESGFVIDKFPISRPNLTFSTLTVSNMSPEDSSIYLCSVDQDYNVLTFGAGSRLTVL.